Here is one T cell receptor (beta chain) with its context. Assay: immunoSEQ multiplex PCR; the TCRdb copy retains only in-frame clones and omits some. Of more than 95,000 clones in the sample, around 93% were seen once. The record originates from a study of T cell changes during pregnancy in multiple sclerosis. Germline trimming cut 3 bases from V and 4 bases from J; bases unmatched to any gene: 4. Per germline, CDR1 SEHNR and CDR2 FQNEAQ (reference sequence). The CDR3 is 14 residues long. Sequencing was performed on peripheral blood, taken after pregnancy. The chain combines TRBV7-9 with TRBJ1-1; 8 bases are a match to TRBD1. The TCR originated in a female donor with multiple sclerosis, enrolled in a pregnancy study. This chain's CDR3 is CASSFQGAGTEAFF. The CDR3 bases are TGTGCCAGCAGCTTTCAGGGGGCGGGCACTGAAGCTTTCTTT.